The clone carrying this T cell receptor beta chain was picked up many times. These data are taken from a study of read filtering for tumor transcriptome and immune sequencing. Molecular barcoded adaptors covering alpha/delta and beta/gamma chains were used on approximately 400 ng RNA. TCRdb reprocessed the reads via MiXCR and lists one record per CDR3 protein. The table shows tens of thousands of distinct CDR3 sequences, with approximately 18% occurring only once. Every patient had bone marrow sampled while the disease was active. Material for sequencing was a population of CD138-negative cells sorted from bone marrow. This TCR came from a donor over 35 with multiple myeloma.

This CDR3 is CASRAASYNEQFF. Written as DNA, the CDR3 is TGTGCCAGCAGGGCCGCCAGTTACAATGAGCAGTTCTTC. J is TRBJ2-1 and V is TRBV12-3 or TRBV12-4; D not resolved. The V end lost 6 bases, the J end lost 4 bases, and 10 bases lay between the germline ends. The CDR3 has 13 amino acids.